This T cell receptor (beta chain) was found in a study of regulatory T cells in long-lasting Graves disease (dated by TCRdb to about 2021). The study in broad terms: To count as having persistent Graves' disease, a patient had to have received antithyroid drug treatment for over 5 years with TSH receptor autoantibodies remaining persistently positive. The study took place in China and was registered as a clinical trial. Patients with persistent Graves' disease were compared with patients with newly diagnosed Graves' disease using TCR sequencing and RNA sequencing of peripheral blood. Antithyroid drugs had been taken for 8.5 to 12 years on average by persistent Graves' disease patients in the clinical cohort. TCR sequencing covered 13 persistent and 20 newly diagnosed Graves' disease patients, 33 samples in total.

V loses 0 bases, J loses 1 base, and the germline ends lie 9 bases apart. In the germline V gene (reference sequence), CDR1 corresponds to DFQATT and CDR2 to SNEGSKA. From cysteine to phenylalanine, the CDR3 is 14 amino acids long. Just the 42-base CDR3 DNA is kept, in frame starting at base 1. Library preparation was by multiplex PCR. The sequencing machine was an Illumina HiSeq 4000. TCR beta libraries were built with iRepertoire HTBI primers and Arm-PCR amplification of CDR3 regions. Before sequencing, the PCR products went through gel purification. Concerning the study's data processing: A total of around 59 TRBV and 14 TRBJ segments were identified across samples and were used for gene usage analysis of CDR3 amino acid clonotypes. COPE and FqMerger were used to merge the filtered high-quality paired reads into contigs. BLAST was used to align contigs to IMGT TRBV, TRBD and TRBJ reference genes, with CDR3 defined following IMGT. Highly expanded clones were defined as clonotypes with a frequency above 0.1%. Shannon entropy served as the measure of repertoire diversity, while the Gini coefficient captured V-J evenness. A clonotype was considered public if more than one individual shared it. TCRdb cleaned the public reads at Q25 with fastp, built clones with MiXCR and kept in-frame beta chains. Rows with one shared CDR3 protein collapse into an entry with the most common genes and DNA. The V and J calls were determined by TCRdb, not by the authors. The sample has roughly 400,000 distinct CDR3 sequences on record, around 20% of them singletons. The ten most abundant clones make up about a fifth of the sample.

The meaning of the sample's time point label: persistent/refractory GD, antithyroid drugs over 5 years with positive TRAb. RNA was extracted from PBMCs in TRIzol for both TCR sequencing and RNA sequencing. Graves' disease was diagnosed according to American Thyroid Association guidelines. Patients for the study were recruited at an endocrinology department in Xi'an, China. Each patient gave about 8.1 milliliters of peripheral blood, collected in an EDTA anticoagulant tube. Ficoll Paque Plus density gradient separation was used to isolate PBMCs, and no further T cell sorting was performed. An Agilent 2100 Bioanalyzer and agarose gel were used to check RNA quality, and a NanoDrop 2000 was used to measure RNA concentration. This clonotype was seen only once. Its target antigen remains unknown. Base quality data are lacking; no much larger clone is found one base away. Just one read gives weak support.

What the research found in general, with its limitations: Because the primary lesion, thyroid tissue, could not be accessed, the study looked at peripheral blood alone. The small sample size was acknowledged by the authors as a limitation that may reduce accuracy. Sequencing and analysis were restricted to the TCR beta chain. Persistent Graves' disease patients showed lower TCR Shannon entropy and fewer highly expanded clones than newly diagnosed patients, suggesting clonal expansion. More public clonotypes were shared among persistent patients (roughly 2,900) than among newly diagnosed patients (966). Preferential use of TRBV28, TRBJ1-2 and TRBJ2-5 was observed in persistent disease, whereas TRBV20-1 and TRBJ2-1 were favored in newly diagnosed disease.

The source was peripheral blood mononuclear cells (PBMCs), collected when the disease was refractory, from a patient treated with antithyroid drugs. This TCR derives from a female donor with Graves disease. Recombination linked TRBV20-1 to TRBJ1-1, with the D gene uncertain. The CDR3 region reads CSAREEFGNTEAFF. The nucleotides read TGCAGTGCTAGAGAGGAATTCGGGAACACTGAAGCTTTCTTT.